The rows below give T cell receptor beta chains drawn from one sample of a study of type 1 regulatory T cells. From the reads, TCRdb called clonotypes with MiXCR, one entry per CDR3 protein. Altogether some 100,000 distinct CDR3 sequences are present, roughly 28% being singletons, with the ten largest covering around 2.3%. The sequenced material came from CD4+ T cells, either the whole sample or a sorted fraction (not recorded which). The receptor source for this set is a human donor in good health. The conserved cysteine and the conserved F or W are not part of the CDR3 here. A D gene is named only where the DNA matches it firmly. Expanded clones get a size class; other rows say once, few or many, or leave the size out.

V	J	size	D	CDR3
TRBV9	TRBJ2-7	-	TRBD2	ASSLGRLAGVNEQY
TRBV20-1	TRBJ1-2	-	-	SARGHGGVYGYT
TRBV20-1	TRBJ1-1	-	TRBD1	SAGISGGGPEAF
TRBV7-9	TRBJ2-2	few	-	ASSFFANTGELF
TRBV4-1	TRBJ2-3	few	-	ASSQDGPYGDTQY
TRBV5-1	TRBJ2-1	few	-	ASSPDSPYNEQF
TRBV11-2	TRBJ1-4	-	TRBD1	ASSVYEGADEKLF
TRBV29-1	TRBJ1-1	few	-	SVGTGNVAEAF
TRBV3-1	TRBJ1-6	few	-	ASSQSQGFSPLH
TRBV10-3	TRBJ2-5	few	TRBD1	AIRSDRGEETQY
TRBV5-1	TRBJ1-5	-	TRBD1	ASRPAGTGRQPQH
TRBV12-3/TRBV12-4	TRBJ2-2	-	-	ASKRGTGELF
TRBV2	TRBJ2-5	-	TRBD2	ASSPGLAGGETQY
TRBV16	TRBJ2-1	few	TRBD2	ASSQSAGVDYNEQF
TRBV5-1	TRBJ2-7	-	-	ASSARSFSDSYEQY
TRBV12-3/TRBV12-4	TRBJ1-6	-	-	ASSLTRSYNSPLH
TRBV18	TRBJ2-5	many	-	ASSPVQQETQY
TRBV25-1	TRBJ2-4	few	TRBD2	ASSGARRGNIQY
TRBV20-1	TRBJ1-6	-	-	SPNDSGTLH
TRBV5-1	TRBJ2-1	-	TRBD2	ASSSTSGRARYEQF
TRBV27	TRBJ2-2	-	-	ASRKGMGGNTGELF
TRBV20-1	TRBJ2-7	once	TRBD2	SASGRAEQY
TRBV20-1	TRBJ2-1	few	TRBD2	SAPGTSGYNEQF
TRBV3-1	TRBJ2-5	few	-	ASSHDQSKETQY
TRBV19	TRBJ2-2	few	-	ASKQDPVGGELF
TRBV7-3	TRBJ2-2	few	TRBD1	ASSQKGTGYTGELF
TRBV7-9	TRBJ2-7	once	-	ASSTGTNRWGEQY
TRBV29-1	TRBJ2-1	-	-	SFDEALSSYNEQF
TRBV19	TRBJ2-1	-	TRBD1	ASRTGDNNNEQF
TRBV7-2	TRBJ1-6	-	-	ASSLVKGGSPLH
TRBV20-1	TRBJ2-7	few	TRBD2	SADPEGSGRLYEQY
TRBV10-3	TRBJ2-3	many	-	AISGEPRGPGGRATDTQY
TRBV27	TRBJ1-1	-	-	ASWVYTEAF
TRBV15	TRBJ2-1	few	-	ATSRGRTDNEQF
TRBV20-1	TRBJ2-7	-	-	SAQLVRGEQY
TRBV6-1	TRBJ1-2	-	TRBD1	ASSISVTGSEGYT
TRBV20-1	TRBJ2-1	-	TRBD2	SARLAGGYNEQF